The 32 T cell receptor beta chains presented below share a single source sample, sequenced in a study of relationships among human T cell subsets. Anti-CD45RA microbeads isolated naive and transitional T cells from pooled CD4+ and CD8+ cells. TCR alpha and beta CDR3s were amplified from mRNA by semiquantitative ARM-PCR. In ARM-PCR, communal superprimers followed tagged nested gene-specific primers for exponential amplification. TCRdb independently ran MiXCR on the multiplex PCR reads; one entry per CDR3 protein. Seen here are approximately 7,300 distinct CDR3 sequences, roughly 70% observed once, and the top ten hold roughly 52%. Sequenced input: naive and transitional (CD45RA+) T cells sorted from blood. All receptors derive from a man aged 35 to 55 in good health.

The rearrangement links TRBV30 to TRBJ2-1; D not certain. Germline CDR1 GTSNPN, CDR2 SVGIG (reference sequence). Trimming took off 1 base at V and 8 bases at J, with 6 bases between the two ends. There are 11 residues in the CDR3. CDR3 residues: CAWSARDEQFF. The CDR3 nucleotides are TGTGCCTGGAGTGCCAGAGATGAGCAGTTCTTC.

The chain links TRBV20-1 to TRBJ2-3, with D perhaps matching TRBD1 (5 bases). Germline V CDR1 and CDR2: DFQATT, SNEGSKA (reference sequence). The CDR3 has 15 amino acids. V lost 5 bases and J lost 6, with 21 bases in between. This CDR3 is CSAFPLTGSSDTQYF. CDR3 sequence (DNA): TGCAGTGCTTTCCCCCTAACAGGTTCTTCGGATACGCAGTATTTT.

The chain combines TRBV24-1 with TRBJ2-1; no reliable D call. Germline values: CDR1 KGHDR, CDR2 SFDVKD. CDR3 length equals 13 residues. Trimming shortened V by 4 bases and J by 11 bases, and 14 bases separated the two germline ends. The CDR3 DNA sequence: TGTGCCACCAGTGAGTCCCCCAGTTCAAAGCAGTTCTTC. Its translation is CATSESPSSKQFF.

The chain is built from TRBV10-3 and TRBJ2-7, with D perhaps matching TRBD2 (6 bases). Germline V CDR1 and CDR2: ENHRY, SYGVKD. V lost 4 bases, J lost 2 bases, and 12 bases lay in between. This CDR3 has 14 residues. The CDR3 loop is CAISVGGAPYEQYF. The CDR3, as DNA: TGTGCCATCAGTGTTGGCGGGGCACCCTACGAGCAGTACTTC.

This sequence joins TRBV20-1 and TRBJ2-1; no definite D call. Per germline, CDR1 DFQATT and CDR2 SNEGSKA (reference sequence). V was cut by 0 bases and J by 6 bases, with 6 bases left in between. The CDR3 extends over 12 amino acids. The CDR3 DNA reads as TGCAGTGCTAGAGATCCGGGCAATGAGCAGTTCTTC. Its translation is CSARDPGNEQFF.

The chain is built from TRBV5-1 and TRBJ2-1; maybe TRBD2 (5 bases). The CDR3 has 17 amino acids. Germline values: CDR1 SGHRS, CDR2 YFSETQ. Deletions cut 4 bases from V and 5 bases from J, with 22 bases between. The CDR3 nucleotides are TGCGCCAGCAGCGTAAAGGGCTCCCAAACACTAGACAATGAGCAGTTCTTC. This translates into CASSVKGSQTLDNEQFF.

The chain carries TRBV11-2 and TRBJ1-6; TRBD1 agrees at 7 bases. This CDR3 comprises 17 residues. From germline, CDR1 is SGHAT and CDR2 FQNNGV. J lost 7 bases, V lost 0 bases, and 9 bases had no gene match. The CDR3 reads CASSLEVGTVENSPLHF. CDR3 in DNA: TGTGCCAGCAGCTTAGAGGTGGGGACAGTAGAGAATTCACCCCTCCACTTT.

This clonotype came up once. CDR3 DNA sequence: TGTGCCAGCAGCTTAGGTGGGGGGGCCACCTACGAGCAGTACTTC. Translated, it gives CASSLGGGATYEQYF. The gene calls are TRBV7-3 and TRBJ2-7; perhaps TRBD2 as D (7 bases). The CDR3 is 15 residues long. V shed 2 bases and J shed 2 bases, with 13 bases lying between them. Germline V gene data show CDR1 as SGHTA and CDR2 as FQGTGA.

V gene TRBV14 combines with J gene TRBJ2-1; D is unresolved. V lost 3 bases to trimming and J lost 8 bases, with 8 bases between them. Germline V gene sequence: CDR1 SGHDN, CDR2 FVKESK. The CDR3 runs to 12 residues. CDR3 sequence: CASSQAGDEQFF. The CDR3 region has the DNA TGTGCCAGCAGCCAGGCTGGAGATGAGCAGTTCTTC.

The chain uses TRBV7-9 and TRBJ2-3; 12 bases agree with TRBD2. V shed 6 bases, J shed 4 bases, and the junction held 5 bases outside the gene matches. CDR1 is SEHNR and CDR2 is FQNEAQ in the germline V gene (reference sequence). The CDR3 contains 15 residues. CDR3 in amino acids: CASSSSGGAADTQYF. CDR3 DNA: TGTGCCAGCAGTTCTAGCGGGGGGGCCGCAGATACGCAGTATTTT.

This clonotype was counted a few times. The V gene is TRBV29-1, the J gene TRBJ2-7, with D uncertain. The CDR3 contains 12 residues. Trimming took 5 bases from V and 2 from J, leaving 10 bases between them. Germline V gene lookup returns CDR1 SQVTM and CDR2 ANQGSEA. The CDR3 here is CSVSRNAYEQYF. CDR3 coding DNA: TGCAGCGTTAGCCGCAATGCCTACGAGCAGTACTTC.

This clonotype has more than one count but fewer than ten. This rearrangement joins TRBV11-2 to TRBJ2-7; D uncertain. This CDR3 contains 13 residues. Trimming pared 4 bases from V and 2 bases from J, leaving 9 bases between. Germline CDR1 SGHAT, CDR2 FQNNGV. CDR3 in amino acids: CASSSQHTYEQYF. Written as DNA, the CDR3 is TGTGCCAGCAGCTCCCAACACACCTACGAGCAGTACTTC.

This chain links TRBV11-2 with TRBJ2-5, with D possibly being TRBD2 (6 bases). Trimming removed 5 bases from V and 3 bases from J, with 16 bases in between. The CDR3 length is 15 residues. Per germline, CDR1 SGHAT and CDR2 FQNNGV. CDR3 in amino acids: CASSTSSGQEETQYF. The CDR3 DNA reads TGTGCCAGCAGCACCAGCAGCGGGCAGGAAGAGACCCAGTACTTC.

Only one count was recorded for this clonotype. This rearrangement joins TRBV28 to TRBJ2-4, with D possibly TRBD1 on 6 matching bases. Germline lookup yields CDR1 MDHEN and CDR2 SYDVKM. This CDR3 has 18 amino acids. V lost 6 bases and J lost 6, with 27 bases in between. CDR3 sequence: CASSRRGYRVAVGNIQYF. CDR3 coding DNA: TGTGCCAGCAGCCGACGAGGGTACAGGGTAGCCGTAGGAAACATTCAGTACTTC.

The J gene is TRBJ1-6, the V gene TRBV20-1; D unclear. There are 12 residues in the CDR3. The V and J ends lost 2 bases and 10 bases respectively, with 9 bases between them. From germline, CDR1 is DFQATT and CDR2 SNEGSKA (reference sequence). DNA for the CDR3: TGCAGTGCTAGAACCCCCAACTCACCCCTCCACTTT. Translation gives CSARTPNSPLHF.

The rearrangement links TRBV7-6 to TRBJ2-1; the match to TRBD1 covers 9 bases. Looked up from germline, CDR1 is SGHVS and CDR2 is FNYEAQ. The V and J ends lost 2 bases and 4 bases, in that order; junction bases with no gene match: 9. The CDR3 has 17 amino acids. The CDR3 loop reads CASSLNIGTGSYNEQFF. The CDR3 DNA sequence: TGTGCCAGCAGCTTAAACATAGGGACAGGGTCGTACAATGAGCAGTTCTTC.

The CDR3 DNA reads as TGTGCCAGCAGCTTGGGGTTTGGACAGAACAATGAGCAGTTCTTC. The encoded protein is CASSLGFGQNNEQFF. This chain uses TRBV7-9 with TRBJ2-1, with D perhaps TRBD1 (6 bases). This CDR3 region has 15 residues. V lost 3 bases to trimming and J lost 5 bases, with 14 bases between them. Germline V gene lookup returns CDR1 SEHNR and CDR2 FQNEAQ (reference sequence).

As concerns this clonotype: Relative to the germline gene, one junction end is altered; a read error may explain this. The CDR3 protein is CASSLIPHTSRTSGGNTGELLF. Written as DNA, the CDR3 is TGTGCCAGCAGCTTAATCCCCCACACAAGTCGGACTAGCGGGGGGAACACCGGGGAGCTGCTTTTT. V usage is TRBV11-1 and J usage is TRBJ2-2; 14 bases line up with TRBD2. The length of the CDR3 is 22 residues. Looked up from germline, CDR1 is SGHAT and CDR2 is FQDESV (reference sequence).

The chain links TRBV20-1 to TRBJ2-3; D gene unclear. Looked up from germline, CDR1 is DFQATT and CDR2 is SNEGSKA (reference sequence). V gave up 5 bases and J gave up 2 bases, with 11 bases separating them. This CDR3 contains 13 residues. CDR3 nucleotide sequence: TGCAGTGCTCAAGACGGACCCACAGATACGCAGTATTTT. It translates to CSAQDGPTDTQYF.

The rearrangement joins TRBV11-2 to TRBJ2-7; perhaps TRBD1 as D (6 bases). V lost 0 bases and J lost 6, with 9 bases in between. Germline CDR1 and CDR2: SGHAT and FQNNGV. This CDR3 comprises 13 residues. The CDR3 DNA sequence: TGTGCCAGCAGCTTAGAACCCAGGGGCGAGCAGTACTTC. It encodes CASSLEPRGEQYF.

The rearrangement links TRBV7-9 to TRBJ2-7, with TRBD1 matching 8 bases. The length of the CDR3 is 11 residues. From germline, CDR1 is SEHNR and CDR2 FQNEAQ (reference sequence). With V trimmed by 10 bases and J by 6 bases, 5 bases remained unmatched. CDR3 amino acids: CATSDRGEQYF. The CDR3, as DNA: TGTGCCACGAGTGACAGGGGCGAGCAGTACTTC. Supplemented by reference TRBV7-9 and TRBJ2-7, the full variable domain reads DTGVSQNPRHKITKRGQNVTFRCDPISEHNRLYWYRQTLGQGPEFLTYFQNEAQLEKSRLLSDRFSAERPKGSFSTLEIQRTEQGDSAMYLCATSDRGEQYFGPGTRLTVT.

The chain has TRBV5-6 and TRBJ1-4, with TRBD1 matching 9 bases. CDR3 size: 15 residues. Germline V gives CDR1 SGHDT, CDR2 YYEEEE. Trimming removed 4 bases from V and 5 bases from J; junction bases left unmatched: 6. CDR3 bases: TGTGCCAGCAGCCCGGGGACAGGGTCGAATGAAAAACTGTTTTTT. Protein: CASSPGTGSNEKLFF.

This clonotype was detected only a few times. The chain employs TRBV6-4 and TRBJ2-3; 8 bases align to TRBD2. The CDR3 consists of 14 residues. J was trimmed by 7 bases and V by 2 bases; bases with no gene match: 5. Germline assignment: CDR1 MRHNA and CDR2 SNTAGT. CDR3 protein: CASSDRTSSNTQYF. In nucleotides, the CDR3 is TGTGCCAGCAGTGACCGGACTAGCTCCAATACGCAGTATTTT.

The chain combines TRBV19 with TRBJ1-5, with 9 bases identical to TRBD1. The CDR3 extends over 15 amino acids. The V gene end was trimmed by 3 bases and the J gene end by 9 bases; junction bases not matched to a gene: 9. Germline V lookup: CDR1 LNHDA, CDR2 SQIVND (reference sequence). In DNA, the CDR3 is TGTGCCAGTAGTATCCCGGGACAGGGCTTGACGCCCCAGCATTTT. It yields the protein CASSIPGQGLTPQHF.

This clonotype was recorded a few times. The rearrangement joins TRBV29-1 to TRBJ2-7, with D maybe TRBD2 (5 bases). CDR3 length equals 14 residues. V shed 4 bases and J shed 2 bases, with 15 bases lying between them. Germline lookup yields CDR1 SQVTM and CDR2 ANQGSEA. CDR3: CSVASRRTPYEQYF. The CDR3 DNA reads as TGCAGCGTTGCCTCTAGGCGGACTCCCTACGAGCAGTACTTC.

The chain has TRBV11-2 and TRBJ1-2; TRBD1 agrees at 7 bases. CDR3 length: 18 residues. J gave up 4 bases and V 4 bases, and 18 bases lay outside the gene matches. Germline assignment: CDR1 SGHAT and CDR2 FQNNGV. The CDR3 sequence is CASSYTGTEKRRGYGYTF. CDR3 sequence (DNA): TGTGCCAGCAGCTATACCGGGACAGAGAAACGTAGGGGCTATGGCTACACCTTC. Using reference TRBV11-2 and TRBJ1-2 for the parts outside the CDR3, the full variable domain is EAGVAQSPRYKIIEKRQSVAFWCNPISGHATLYWYQQILGQGPKLLIQFQNNGVVDDSQLPKDRFSAERLKGVDSTLKIQPAKLEDSAVYLCASSYTGTEKRRGYGYTFGSGTRLTVV.

The chain combines TRBV5-1 with TRBJ2-7; perhaps TRBD2 as D (6 bases). Per germline, CDR1 SGHRS and CDR2 YFSETQ. The CDR3 runs to 13 residues. V was trimmed by 4 bases and J by 4 bases, leaving 12 bases between them. This CDR3 reads CASSVEGPYEQYF. CDR3 coding DNA: TGCGCCAGCAGCGTGGAGGGCCCTTACGAGCAGTACTTC.

The V call is TRBV20-1, the J call TRBJ2-1; D perhaps matches TRBD1 (6 bases). Trimming took off 2 bases at V and 6 bases at J, with 8 bases between the two ends. CDR3 length equals 12 residues. The germline V gene has CDR1 DFQATT and CDR2 SNEGSKA (reference sequence). In DNA, the CDR3 is TGCAGTGCTAGAAGGACAGCCAATGAGCAGTTCTTC. Its translation: CSARRTANEQFF.

This rearrangement joins TRBV4-1 to TRBJ1-1; a weak D match, TRBD1 (5 bases). This CDR3 contains 14 residues. Germline V CDR1 and CDR2: MGHRA, YSYEKL. V was shortened by 1 base and J by 4 bases, with 10 bases between the two germline ends. In DNA, the CDR3 is TGCGCCAGCAGCCAAGGAGTGGGGCTCACTGAAGCTTTCTTT. Its protein is CASSQGVGLTEAFF.

The chain has TRBV10-3 and TRBJ2-5; 7 nucleotides agree with TRBD1. V was pared by 3 bases and J by 5 bases, with 6 bases of the junction left unmatched. Germline CDR1 and CDR2: ENHRY and SYGVKD. This CDR3 spans 14 amino acids. The CDR3 protein is CAISDRRQGETQYF. The DNA of the CDR3 is TGTGCCATCAGTGATAGAAGACAGGGTGAGACCCAGTACTTC.

By sample fraction, this clonotype is medium-sized. The chain has TRBV28 and TRBJ2-1; D remains unclear. V dropped 1 base and J dropped 0 bases, with 13 bases sitting between them. The CDR3 totals 17 residues. Germline CDR1 is MDHEN and CDR2 is SYDVKM. Written as DNA, the CDR3 is TGTGCCAGCAGTTTATTTGGGCAGCTAAGCTCCTACAATGAGCAGTTCTTC. Its protein is CASSLFGQLSSYNEQFF.

This clonotype was observed a handful of times. This chain links TRBV12-3 or TRBV12-4 with TRBJ1-2; 7 bases are a match to TRBD1. V dropped 2 bases and J dropped 8; count of bases not matched to a gene: 11. The CDR3 spans 15 residues. CDR3 nucleotides: TGTGCCAGCAGTTTACCTCCGGGACAGTCCTTCGGCTACACCTTC. This gives the protein CASSLPPGQSFGYTF.